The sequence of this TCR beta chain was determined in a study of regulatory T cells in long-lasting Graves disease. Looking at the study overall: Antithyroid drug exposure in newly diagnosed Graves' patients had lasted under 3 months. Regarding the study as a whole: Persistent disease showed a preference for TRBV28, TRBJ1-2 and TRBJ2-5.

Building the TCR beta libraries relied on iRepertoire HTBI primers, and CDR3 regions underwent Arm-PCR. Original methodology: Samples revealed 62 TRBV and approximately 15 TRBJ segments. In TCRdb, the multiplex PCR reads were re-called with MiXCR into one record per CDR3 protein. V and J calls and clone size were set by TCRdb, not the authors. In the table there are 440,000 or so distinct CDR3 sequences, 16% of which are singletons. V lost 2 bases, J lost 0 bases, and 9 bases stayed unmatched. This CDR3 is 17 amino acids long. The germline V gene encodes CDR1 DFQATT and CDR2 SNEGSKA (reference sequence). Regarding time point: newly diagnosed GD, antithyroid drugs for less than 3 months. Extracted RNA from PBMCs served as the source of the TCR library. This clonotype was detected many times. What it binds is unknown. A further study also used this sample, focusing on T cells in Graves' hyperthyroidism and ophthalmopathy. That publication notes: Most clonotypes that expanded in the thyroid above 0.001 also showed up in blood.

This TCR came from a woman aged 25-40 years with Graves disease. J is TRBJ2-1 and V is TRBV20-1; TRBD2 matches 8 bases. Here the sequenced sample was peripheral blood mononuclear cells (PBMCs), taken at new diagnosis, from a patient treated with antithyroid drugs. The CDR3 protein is CSARPLLTSGSYNEQFF. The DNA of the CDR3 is TGCAGTGCTAGACCCCTCTTAACTAGCGGCTCCTACAATGAGCAGTTCTTC.